The clone carrying this TCR beta chain was seen a handful of times. The target antigen is unknown. Primers: 60 Vbeta forward and 13 Jbeta reverse. Generated by immunoSEQ multiplex PCR, the TCRdb table keeps only in-frame clones and is missing some. The sample lists around 100,000 clones, 50% to 80% occurring once. The data were taken from a study of cytomegalovirus exposure and HLA in healthy donors. Findings and limits, study-wide: A few of the chains that were CMV-associated were confirmed in vitro to be specific for CMV antigens.

The germline CDR1 and CDR2 sequences are MDHEN and SYDVKM. The CDR3 runs to 15 residues. Trimming took 6 bases from V and 5 from J; bases not matched to a gene: 12. Sequencing was performed on PBMCs. This chain uses TRBV28 with TRBJ2-5, with 7 bases that match TRBD2. The source of this sequence is a man between 25 and 39 years old in good health and CMV-seronegative. The CDR3 nucleotides are TGTGCCAGCAGATCGACTAGCTGGAGTGTGGAGACCCAGTACTTC. Translating gives CASRSTSWSVETQYF.